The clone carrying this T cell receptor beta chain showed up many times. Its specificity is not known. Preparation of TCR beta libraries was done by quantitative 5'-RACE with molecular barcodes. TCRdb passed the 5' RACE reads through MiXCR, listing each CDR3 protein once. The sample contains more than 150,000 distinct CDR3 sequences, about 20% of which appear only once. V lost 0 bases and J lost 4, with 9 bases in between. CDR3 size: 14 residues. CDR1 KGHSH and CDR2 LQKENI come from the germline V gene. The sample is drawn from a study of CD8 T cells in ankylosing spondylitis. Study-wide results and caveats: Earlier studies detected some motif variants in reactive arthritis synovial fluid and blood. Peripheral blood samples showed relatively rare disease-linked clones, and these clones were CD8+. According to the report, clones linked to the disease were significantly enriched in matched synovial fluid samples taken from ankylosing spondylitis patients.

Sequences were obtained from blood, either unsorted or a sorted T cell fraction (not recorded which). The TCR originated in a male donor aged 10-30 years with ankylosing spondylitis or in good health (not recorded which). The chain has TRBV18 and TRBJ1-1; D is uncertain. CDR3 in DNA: TGTGCCAGCTCACCACCTAACGGCGGCACTGAAGCTTTCTTT. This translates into CASSPPNGGTEAFF.